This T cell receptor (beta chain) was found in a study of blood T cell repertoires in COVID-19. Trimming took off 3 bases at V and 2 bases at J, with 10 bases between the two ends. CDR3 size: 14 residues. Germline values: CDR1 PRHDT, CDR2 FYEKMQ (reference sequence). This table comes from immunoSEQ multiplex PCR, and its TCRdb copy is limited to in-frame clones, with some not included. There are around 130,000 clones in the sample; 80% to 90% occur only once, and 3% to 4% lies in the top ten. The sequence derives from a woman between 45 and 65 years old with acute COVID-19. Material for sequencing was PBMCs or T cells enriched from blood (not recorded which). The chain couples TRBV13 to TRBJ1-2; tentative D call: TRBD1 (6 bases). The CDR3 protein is CASSFLDRNYGYTF. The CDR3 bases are TGTGCCAGCAGCTTTCTGGACAGAAACTATGGCTACACCTTC.